The clone carrying this T cell receptor beta chain appeared a single time. What it binds is not known. 60 Vbeta and 13 Jbeta primers were used in PCR. Sequencing was performed with immunoSEQ multiplex PCR; in TCRdb, only in-frame clones are kept and a portion is missing. The table records 150,000 to 200,000 clones, roughly four fifths of them present only once. Trimming stripped 4 bases from V and 2 bases from J, with 9 bases between. The CDR3 contains 13 residues. Germline CDR1 SGHNT, CDR2 YYREEE (reference sequence). The data originate from a study of cytomegalovirus exposure and HLA in healthy donors. Overall study findings and caveats: Apparent HLA restriction characterized most CMV-associated TCR beta chains in a later analysis. Associated with HLA alleles at 0.05 false discovery rate in a later analysis were fewer than 20,000 TCR beta sequences.

The chain combines TRBV5-4 with TRBJ1-2; TRBD1 might be the D (5 bases). The TCR comes from a girl aged 10 to 17 in good health and CMV-seropositive. Input material: PBMCs. CDR3 nucleotides: TGTGCCAGCAGCCCGGACACCAACTATGGCTACACCTTC. This codes for CASSPDTNYGYTF.